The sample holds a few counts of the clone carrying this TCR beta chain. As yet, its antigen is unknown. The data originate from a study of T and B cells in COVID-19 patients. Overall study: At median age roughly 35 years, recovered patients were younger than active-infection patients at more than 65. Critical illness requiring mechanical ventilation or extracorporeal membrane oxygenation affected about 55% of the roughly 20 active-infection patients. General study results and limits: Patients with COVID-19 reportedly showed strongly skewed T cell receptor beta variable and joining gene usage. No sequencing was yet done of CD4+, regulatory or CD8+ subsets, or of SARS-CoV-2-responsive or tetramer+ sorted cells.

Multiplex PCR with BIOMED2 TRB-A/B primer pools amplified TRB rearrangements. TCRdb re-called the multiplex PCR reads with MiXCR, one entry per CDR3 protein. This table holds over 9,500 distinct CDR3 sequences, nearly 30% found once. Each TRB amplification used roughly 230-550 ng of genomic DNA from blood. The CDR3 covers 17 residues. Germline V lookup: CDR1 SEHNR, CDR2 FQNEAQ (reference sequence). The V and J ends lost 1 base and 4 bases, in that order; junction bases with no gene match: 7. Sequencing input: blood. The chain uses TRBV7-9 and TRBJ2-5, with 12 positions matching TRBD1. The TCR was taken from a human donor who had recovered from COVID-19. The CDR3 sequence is CASSLGDRGREAETQYF. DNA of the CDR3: TGTGCCAGCAGCTTAGGGGACAGGGGGCGCGAAGCAGAGACCCAGTACTTC.